The 7 T cell receptor beta chains in this list originate from one sample, sequenced in a study of shared clonotypes between healthy human individuals. As defined, naive CD8 cells were CD45RO-negative and positively selected for CCR7, with terminally differentiated effector memory CD45RA+ cells excluded. Profiled with immunoSEQ multiplex PCR; TCRdb holds only in-frame clones, not every one. The data hold almost 700,000 clones, with about 90% observed a single time. Sequencing was done on a sample of naive CD8+ T cells sorted from blood. Receptor source: a young man in good health.

V and J are TRBV27 and TRBJ2-2, with D maybe TRBD2 (5 bases). The CDR3 consists of 18 residues. Germline loops: CDR1 MNHEY, CDR2 SMNVEV (reference sequence). V lost 7 bases and J 3 bases, leaving 24 bases between the germline ends. The CDR3 loop is CASKLSRGPSLYTGELFF. Here the CDR3 DNA reads TGTGCCAGCAAGCTATCCCGGGGTCCATCGCTTTACACCGGGGAGCTGTTTTTT.

The table lists this clone with a count of one. The gene calls are TRBV5-1 and TRBJ2-3; maybe TRBD1 (5 bases). Germline lookup yields CDR1 SGHRS and CDR2 YFSETQ. V gave up 0 bases and J gave up 2 bases, with 7 bases separating them. The CDR3 covers 14 residues. CDR3 amino acids: CASSLVTATDTQYF. The CDR3 DNA reads TGCGCCAGCAGCTTGGTGACAGCCACAGATACGCAGTATTTT.

Remarks on this clone: It may be a read error: a sequence one base away is much more abundant. The same CDR3 arises from other DNA sequences in this sample as well. The V call is TRBV7-9, the J call TRBJ2-2; D not certain. This CDR3 comprises 12 residues. CDR1 and CDR2 from the germline V gene are SEHNR and FQNEAQ (reference sequence). The ends were cut back, 5 bases at V and 3 bases at J, with 4 bases in the middle. CDR3 loop: CASSGDTGELFF. CDR3 sequence (DNA): TGTGCCAGCAGCGGGGACACCGGGGAGCTGTTTTTT.

The chain is built from TRBV4-1 and TRBJ2-7; TRBD1 might be the D (6 bases). V lost 0 bases and J 3 bases, leaving 12 bases between the germline ends. Germline CDR1 MGHRA, CDR2 YSYEKL. CDR3 length: 15 amino acids. CDR3 bases: TGCGCCAGCAGCCAAGATAAGGGACAAGACTACGAGCAGTACTTC. As protein: CASSQDKGQDYEQYF.

This chain links TRBV28 with TRBJ2-3, with D possibly matching TRBD2 (6 bases). In germline, CDR1 is MDHEN, CDR2 SYDVKM. V dropped 7 bases and J dropped 3 bases, with 17 bases sitting between them. The CDR3 has 15 residues. CDR3 region: CASTHSGTLTDTQYF. CDR3 nucleotide sequence: TGTGCCAGCACCCATTCCGGGACTTTAACAGATACGCAGTATTTT. The full variable domain, with the rest looked up from reference TRBV28 and TRBJ2-3, is DVKVTQSSRYLVKRTGEKVFLECVQDMDHENMFWYRQDPGLGLRLIYFSYDVKMKEKGDIPEGYSVSREKKERFSLILESASTNQTSMYLCASTHSGTLTDTQYFGPGTRLTVL.

This chain links TRBV19 with TRBJ2-7, with TRBD1 matching 10 bases. The CDR3 sequence is 14 residues long. CDR1 and CDR2 from the germline V gene are LNHDA and SQIVND (reference sequence). V trimming: 5 bases; J trimming: 6 bases; junction bases outside the gene matches: 7. The CDR3 here is CASSLGQGLFEQYF. CDR3 sequence (DNA): TGTGCCAGTAGTTTGGGACAGGGGCTATTCGAGCAGTACTTC.

The table lists this clone with a few counts. The chain uses TRBV19 and TRBJ2-1; D not certain. Germline V gene lookup returns CDR1 LNHDA and CDR2 SQIVND (reference sequence). The CDR3 spans 15 residues. V lost 1 base and J lost 0, with 7 bases in between. The CDR3 here is CASSIVSASYNEQFF. The CDR3 region has the DNA TGTGCCAGTAGTATAGTCAGCGCCTCCTACAATGAGCAGTTCTTC.